The clone carrying this TCR beta chain was seen repeatedly, ten times or more. Its antigen remains unidentified. This sample is drawn from a study of identical twins. Overall study results and limits: Donors were not followed over many years; analysis was cross-sectional.

MiXCR was run by TCRdb on the 5' RACE reads, yielding one entry per CDR3 protein. The table has some 1,600,000 distinct CDR3 sequences, about 30% seen once; the top ten hold about 0.3%. V dropped 4 bases and J dropped 4; count of bases not matched to a gene: 5. CDR1 and CDR2 from the germline V gene are LGHNA and YNFKEQ. The CDR3 totals 16 residues. The sequenced material came from cord blood. The receptor was derived from a newborn girl in good health. The chain couples TRBV4-2 to TRBJ2-1, with 12 bases matching TRBD2. The CDR3 here is CASSRLAGGTYNEQFF. The DNA of the CDR3 is TGTGCCAGCAGCCGCCTAGCGGGGGGGACATACAATGAGCAGTTCTTC.